A selection of T cell receptor beta chains follows, all from one sample in a study of T cells in Graves' hyperthyroidism and ophthalmopathy. MiXCR was run by TCRdb on the multiplex PCR reads, yielding one entry per CDR3 protein. This sample has under 300,000 distinct CDR3 sequences, with roughly 13% found just once. Sequenced: blood. All receptors derive from a woman aged 40 to 55 with Graves' hyperthyroidism. The CDR3 runs from the conserved cysteine through the conserved F or W. The D gene is left open where the match is weak. Clone size is given for some rows only: seen once, a few or many times, or a class if the clone is expanded.

D,size,V,J,CDR3,DNA
TRBD1,.,TRBV28,TRBJ1-5,CANSSPPGQGTSNQPQHF,TGTGCCAACAGTTCCCCCCCGGGACAGGGGACGAGCAATCAGCCCCAGCATTTT
TRBD1,many,TRBV15,TRBJ2-7,CATSRDLTGGYYEQYF,TGTGCCACCAGCAGAGATTTAACAGGGGGGTATTACGAGCAGTACTTC
TRBD2,.,TRBV7-2,TRBJ2-3,CASSTGLAGHTQYF,TGTGCCAGCAGCACGGGACTAGCGGGTCATACGCAGTATTTT
.,many,TRBV7-9,TRBJ1-2,CASSLGLNGYTF,TGTGCCAGCAGCTTGGGGCTCAATGGCTACACCTTC
TRBD1,many,TRBV30,TRBJ1-1,CAWSVGHRTGSTEAFF,TGTGCCTGGAGTGTTGGTCATAGGACAGGGAGTACTGAAGCTTTCTTT
.,few,TRBV7-6,TRBJ1-1,CASSLYTLAEGQNTEAFF,TGTGCCAGCAGCTTATATACTTTAGCCGAGGGACAGAACACTGAAGCTTTCTTT
.,.,TRBV5-1,TRBJ2-5,CASSLVGGRETQYF,TGCGCCAGCAGCTTAGTGGGAGGAAGGGAGACCCAGTACTTC
TRBD2,many,TRBV7-2,TRBJ2-5,CTSSPGLAGGDGTQYF,TGTACCAGCAGCCCCGGACTAGCGGGAGGTGATGGGACCCAGTACTTC
.,few,TRBV12-3/TRBV12-4,TRBJ2-2,CASSLEGRGELFF,TGTGCCAGCAGTTTGGAGGGGCGCGGGGAGCTGTTTTTT
.,few,TRBV5-1,TRBJ2-5,CASSQGVQETQYF,TGCGCCAGCAGCCAAGGGGTCCAAGAGACCCAGTACTTC
TRBD1,once,TRBV7-9,TRBJ2-6,CASSFRTGGPSGANVLTF,TGTGCCAGCAGCTTTCGGACAGGGGGCCCCTCTGGGGCCAACGTCCTGACTTTC
.,few,TRBV5-1,TRBJ2-2,CASSLFSIDTGELFF,TGCGCCAGCAGCTTGTTTAGCATTGACACCGGGGAGCTGTTTTTT
.,many,TRBV7-2,TRBJ2-1,CASSLNARGLNEQFF,TGTGCCAGCAGCTTAAACGCCAGGGGTCTCAATGAGCAGTTCTTC
TRBD2,.,TRBV5-1,TRBJ2-3,CASRGGTSTGTQYF,TGCGCCAGCAGAGGCGGGACTAGCACAGGTACGCAGTATTTT
.,many,TRBV2,TRBJ2-3,CARSDNLTHTQYF,TGTGCCAGATCGGACAACCTCACACATACGCAGTATTTT
.,many,TRBV6-4,TRBJ2-2,CASSVGVDTGELFF,TGTGCCAGCAGTGTGGGGGTCGACACCGGGGAGCTGTTTTTT
.,many,TRBV24-1,TRBJ2-2,CATSDPKGENTGELFF,TGTGCCACCAGTGACCCAAAGGGGGAGAACACCGGGGAGCTGTTTTTT
.,.,TRBV27,TRBJ1-1,CVSGFGRLNTEAFF,TGTGTCAGCGGCTTCGGACGGTTGAACACTGAAGCTTTCTTT
.,many,TRBV20-1,TRBJ1-3,CSAKGWGNSGNTIYF,TGCAGTGCAAAGGGGTGGGGTAACTCTGGAAACACCATATATTTT